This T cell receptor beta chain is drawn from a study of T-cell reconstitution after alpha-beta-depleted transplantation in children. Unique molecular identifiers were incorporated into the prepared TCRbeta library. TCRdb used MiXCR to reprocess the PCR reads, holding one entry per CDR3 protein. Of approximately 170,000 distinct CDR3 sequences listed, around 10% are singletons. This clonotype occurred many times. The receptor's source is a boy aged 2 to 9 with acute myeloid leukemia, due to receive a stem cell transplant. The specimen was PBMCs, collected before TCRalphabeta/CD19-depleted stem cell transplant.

The CDR3 region has the DNA TGTGCCAGCAGTTTTAACAGGGGGATGAACACTGAAGCTTTCTTT. It is translated as CASSFNRGMNTEAFF. V gene TRBV6-5 combines with J gene TRBJ1-1; 8 bases match TRBD1. V gave up 4 bases and J gave up 0 bases; unmatched junction bases: 4. The CDR3 has 15 residues. Germline V gene lookup returns CDR1 MNHEY and CDR2 SVGAGI.